This is a list of T cell receptor beta chains from one sample in a study of shared clonotypes between healthy human individuals. Produced via immunoSEQ multiplex PCR; TCRdb's table is partial and in-frame only. Of about a million clones in the sample, 70% to 85% were seen once. The sequenced material came from memory CD4+ T cells sorted from blood. These receptors all come from a man aged 18-30 years in good health. CDR3s include the opening cysteine and the closing phenylalanine or tryptophan. D genes are given only for firm matches. The size field is filled for only some rows; it gives once, few, many or a size class.

V	D	J	size	DNA	CDR3
TRBV29-1	-	TRBJ2-5	-	TGCAGCGTTGAGCCCGGCGGGGAGACCCAGTACTTC	CSVEPGGETQYF
TRBV5-5	-	TRBJ1-1	-	TGTGCCAGCAGCTCGCAGGGAAACACTGAAGCTTTCTTT	CASSSQGNTEAFF
TRBV18	-	TRBJ2-7	-	TGTGCCAGCTCGTCCTCGGCAGCACTCTACGAGCAGTACTTC	CASSSSAALYEQYF
TRBV20-1	-	TRBJ1-2	few	TGCAGGGGGGGGATTGGCTATGGCTACACCTTC	CRGGIGYGYTF
TRBV25-1	TRBD1	TRBJ1-6	-	TGTGCCAGCAGTGGGACAGGGGGTAACTATAATTCACCCCTCCACTTT	CASSGTGGNYNSPLHF
TRBV30	-	TRBJ2-2	-	TGTGCCTCGGCTAATTCGGGCGGGGAGCTGTTTTTT	CASANSGGELFF
TRBV9	-	TRBJ2-5	-	TGTGCCAGCAGCGTAGTAGTAGGTAGCCAAGAGACCCAGTACTTC	CASSVVVGSQETQYF
TRBV11-2	TRBD1	TRBJ2-1	-	TGTGCCAGCAGCCACCGGACAGGGCCAACCTTCAATGAGCAGTTCTTC	CASSHRTGPTFNEQFF
TRBV18	-	TRBJ2-5	-	TGTGCCAGCTCACCCTTCGGTGGGCAAGAGACCCAGTACTTC	CASSPFGGQETQYF
TRBV11-2	-	TRBJ1-3	-	TGTGCCAGCAGCTGGGACGGACGCTCTGGAAACACCATATATTTT	CASSWDGRSGNTIYF
TRBV28	-	TRBJ1-1	-	TGTGCCAGCAGTCCCCCTCAGGGCACTGAAGCTTTCTTT	CASSPPQGTEAFF
TRBV4-1	-	TRBJ1-6	-	TGCGCCAGCAGCCAAGCTCGGGGAGCTGAGAATTCACCCCTCCACTTT	CASSQARGAENSPLHF
TRBV7-2	TRBD2	TRBJ2-5	-	TGTGCCAGCAGCACGACGGGGAGGGAAGAGACCCAGTACTTC	CASSTTGREETQYF
TRBV5-1	-	TRBJ2-1	once	TGCGCCAGCAGCTTGGAGGCAGATGAGCAGTTCTTC	CASSLEADEQFF
TRBV19	-	TRBJ1-2	-	TGTGCCAGTAGTATAACCCCCTTGGGTGGCTACACCTTC	CASSITPLGGYTF
TRBV9	TRBD2	TRBJ2-6	-	TGTGCCAGCAGCGTGTCATCCGGGACTAGCGGCTCTGGGGCCAACGTCCTGACTTTC	CASSVSSGTSGSGANVLTF
TRBV29-1	-	TRBJ2-3	once	TGCAGCGTTGCTTCGAGTCTGGCGGGCACAGATACGCAGTATTTT	CSVASSLAGTDTQYF
TRBV6-5	-	TRBJ2-2	-	TGTGCCAGCAGCCTAACAGGGCCGAACACCGGGGAGCTGTTTTTT	CASSLTGPNTGELFF
TRBV30	-	TRBJ1-1	few	TGTGCCTGGAGGGGGTTCATGAACACTGAAGCTTTCTTT	CAWRGFMNTEAFF
TRBV25-1	-	TRBJ2-2	few	TGTGCCAGCAGCTCCGATCCCGGGGAGCTGTTTTTT	CASSSDPGELFF
TRBV7-8	-	TRBJ1-3	-	TGTGCCAGCAGCTTAGTAGGACAGCAGAGCTCTGGAAACACCATATATTTT	CASSLVGQQSSGNTIYF
TRBV6-5	-	TRBJ1-5	-	TGTGCCAGCAGTTACTCGACCGGAAATCAGCCCCAGCATTTT	CASSYSTGNQPQHF
TRBV6-1	-	TRBJ1-5	-	TGTGCCAGCAGCGAAACGACGGGGTCGTATCAGCCCCAGCATTTT	CASSETTGSYQPQHF
TRBV5-1	-	TRBJ1-5	-	TGCGCCAGCAGGGGACCAGACAGACCCAATCAGCCCCAGCATTTT	CASRGPDRPNQPQHF
TRBV6-5	TRBD1	TRBJ1-6	few	TGTGCCAGCAGGAGACAGGGGTCACCCCTCCACTTT	CASRRQGSPLHF